One T cell receptor beta chain is described in this entry. This entry belongs to a study of blood T cell repertoires in COVID-19. As for the study in general: Nucleic acid was either cDNA or gDNA, and it came from T cells, B-cell-depleted T cells, or PBMCs.

This CDR3 contains 10 residues. CDR1 is KGHDR, CDR2 SFDVKD, per germline. Original data processing: Amplification with reference gene primers provided the estimates of nucleated cell counts. Clones were sequenced by immunoSEQ multiplex PCR, and TCRdb holds only the in-frame ones, with some missing. From that table come the V and J calls and clone size; the DNA was used to work out D and trimming. The repertoire holds about 400,000 clones, 70% to 90% seen once, with roughly 2% in the top ten. Sequenced sample: PBMCs or T cells enriched from blood (not recorded which). This receptor was taken from a woman aged 40 to 50 with acute COVID-19. The V call is TRBV24-1, the J call TRBJ1-5; D gene unclear. The CDR3 reads CVLLIQPQHF. CDR3 DNA: TGTGTTCTTCTAATCCAGCCCCAGCATTTT.